The sequence of this TCR beta chain was determined in a study of control samples from healthy donors and cancer patients. The CDR3 length is 13 residues. Between the trimmed V and J ends, which lost 6 bases and 4 bases, there was a span of 9 bases. CDR1 is LNHDA and CDR2 is SQIVND in the germline V gene (reference sequence). Here immunoSEQ multiplex PCR was the method, and the copy in TCRdb shows in-frame clones only, minus some. The sample records fewer than 65,000 clones, roughly 80% being singletons. This rearrangement joins TRBV19 to TRBJ2-2; D is perhaps TRBD1 (6 bases). The origin of this receptor is a man in his sixties or seventies in good health. Input material: blood. CDR3 DNA: TGTGCCAGTAGCCGACAGGTCACCGGGGAGCTGTTTTTT. Protein product: CASSRQVTGELFF.